This TCR beta chain derives from a study of blood T cell repertoires in COVID-19. Across the study: Whether acute or convalescent, the COVID-19 samples came from the United States, Italy and Spain. T cells, B-cell-depleted T cells, or PBMCs supplied cDNA or gDNA.

Using immunoSEQ multiplex PCR, the repertoire was profiled, and TCRdb retains in-frame clones only, with some absent. The sample has 84,000 or so clones, 60% to 80% seen once. Followed longitudinally, the Seattle patients had been enrolled during active infection. The V gene's germline CDR1 is SGHAT and CDR2 FQNNGV. CDR3 length: 14 amino acids. After removal of 6 bases from V and 0 bases from J, the junction contained 3 bases not matched to a gene. The V and J genes are TRBV11-2 and TRBJ2-7, with TRBD2 matching over 9 bases. This clonotype originated in a man aged 55 to 70 with COVID-19, enrolled during active disease. Sequencing input: peripheral blood. The CDR3 loop is CASRSGGSSYEQYF. The CDR3 DNA follows: TGTGCCAGCAGGAGCGGGGGGAGCTCCTACGAGCAGTACTTC.